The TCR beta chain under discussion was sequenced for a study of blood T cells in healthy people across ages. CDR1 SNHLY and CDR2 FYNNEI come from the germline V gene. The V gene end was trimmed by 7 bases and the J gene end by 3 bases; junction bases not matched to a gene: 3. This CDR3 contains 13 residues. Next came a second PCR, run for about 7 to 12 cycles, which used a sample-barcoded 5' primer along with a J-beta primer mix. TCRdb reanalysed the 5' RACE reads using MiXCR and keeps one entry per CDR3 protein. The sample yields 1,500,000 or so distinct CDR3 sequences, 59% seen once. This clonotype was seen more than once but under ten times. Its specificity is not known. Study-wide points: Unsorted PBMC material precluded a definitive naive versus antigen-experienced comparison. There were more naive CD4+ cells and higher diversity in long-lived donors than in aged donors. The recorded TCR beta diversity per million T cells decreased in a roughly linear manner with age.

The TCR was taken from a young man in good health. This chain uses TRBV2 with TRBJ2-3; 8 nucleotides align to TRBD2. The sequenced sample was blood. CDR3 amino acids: CASNGLATDTQYF. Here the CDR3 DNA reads TGTGCCAGCAATGGACTAGCTACAGATACGCAGTATTTT.